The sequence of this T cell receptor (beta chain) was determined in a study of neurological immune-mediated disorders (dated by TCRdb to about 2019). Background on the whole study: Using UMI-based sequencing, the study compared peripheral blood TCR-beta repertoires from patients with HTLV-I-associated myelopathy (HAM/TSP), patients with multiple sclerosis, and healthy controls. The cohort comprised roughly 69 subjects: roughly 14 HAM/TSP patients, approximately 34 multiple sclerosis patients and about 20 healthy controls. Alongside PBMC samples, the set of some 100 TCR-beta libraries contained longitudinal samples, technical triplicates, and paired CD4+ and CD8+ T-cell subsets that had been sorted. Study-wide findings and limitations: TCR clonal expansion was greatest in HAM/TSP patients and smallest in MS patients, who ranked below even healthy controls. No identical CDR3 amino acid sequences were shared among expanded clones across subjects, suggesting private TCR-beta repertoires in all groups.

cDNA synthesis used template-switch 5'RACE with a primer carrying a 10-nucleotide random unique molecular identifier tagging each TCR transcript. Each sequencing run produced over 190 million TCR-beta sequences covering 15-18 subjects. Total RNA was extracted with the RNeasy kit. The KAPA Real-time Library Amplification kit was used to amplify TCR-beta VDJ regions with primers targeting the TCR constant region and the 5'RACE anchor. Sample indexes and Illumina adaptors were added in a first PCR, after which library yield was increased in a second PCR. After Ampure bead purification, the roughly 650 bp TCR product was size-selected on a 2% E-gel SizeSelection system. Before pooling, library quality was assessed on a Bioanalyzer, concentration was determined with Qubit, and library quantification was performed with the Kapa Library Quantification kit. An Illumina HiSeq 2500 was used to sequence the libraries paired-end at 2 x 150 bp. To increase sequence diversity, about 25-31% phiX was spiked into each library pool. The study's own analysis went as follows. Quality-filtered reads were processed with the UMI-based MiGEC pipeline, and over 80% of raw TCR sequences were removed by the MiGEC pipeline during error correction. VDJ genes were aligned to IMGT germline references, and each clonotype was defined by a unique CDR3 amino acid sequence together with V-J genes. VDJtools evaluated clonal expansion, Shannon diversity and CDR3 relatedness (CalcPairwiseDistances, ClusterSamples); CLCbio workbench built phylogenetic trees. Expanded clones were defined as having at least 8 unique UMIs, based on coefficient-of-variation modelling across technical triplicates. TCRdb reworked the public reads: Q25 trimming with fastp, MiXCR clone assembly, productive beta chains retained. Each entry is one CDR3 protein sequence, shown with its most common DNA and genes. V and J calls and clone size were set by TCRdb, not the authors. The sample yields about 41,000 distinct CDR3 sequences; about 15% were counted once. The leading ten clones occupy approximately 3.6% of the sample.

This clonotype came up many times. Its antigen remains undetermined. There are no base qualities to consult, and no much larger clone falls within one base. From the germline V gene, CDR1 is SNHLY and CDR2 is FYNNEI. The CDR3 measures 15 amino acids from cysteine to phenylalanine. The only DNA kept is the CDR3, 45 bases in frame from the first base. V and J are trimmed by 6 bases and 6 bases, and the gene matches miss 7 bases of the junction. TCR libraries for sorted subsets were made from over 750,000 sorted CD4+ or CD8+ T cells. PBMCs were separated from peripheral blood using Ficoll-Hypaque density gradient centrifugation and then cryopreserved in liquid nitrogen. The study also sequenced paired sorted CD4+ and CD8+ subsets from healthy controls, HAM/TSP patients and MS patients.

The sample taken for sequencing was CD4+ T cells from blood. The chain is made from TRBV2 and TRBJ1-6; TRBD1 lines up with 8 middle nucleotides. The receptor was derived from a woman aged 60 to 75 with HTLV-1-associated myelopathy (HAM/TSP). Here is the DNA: TGTGCCAGCAGAACAGGACAGGGCGGTAATTCACCCCTCCACTTT. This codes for CASRTGQGGNSPLHF. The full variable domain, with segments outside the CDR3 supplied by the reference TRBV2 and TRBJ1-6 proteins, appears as EPEVTQTPSHQVTQMGQEVILRCVPISNHLYFYWYRQILGQKVEFLVSFYNNEISEKSEIFDDQFSVERPDGSNFTLKIRSTKLEDSAMYFCASRTGQGGNSPLHFGNGTRLTVT.